This TCR beta chain was recovered during a study of shared clonotypes between healthy human individuals. At the level of the study: CD4 naive cells filled three plates per donor, CD4 memory three, CD8 naive two and CD8 memory one.

The repertoire was sequenced with immunoSEQ multiplex PCR; TCRdb's copy has only in-frame clones and lacks some. This repertoire shows about 2 million clones, less than 95% found once; its top ten account for 1.1%. The V end was cut by 4 bases, the J end by 2 bases, with 19 bases between. CDR1 and CDR2 (germline): SGDLS, YYNGEE. CDR3 length equals 16 residues. Findings of the study overall: What naive subsets generally showed was a larger estimated richness than memory subsets showed. Incomplete sequencing of sorted subsets was indicated by rarefaction despite large depth.

Positively selected for CCR7, the CD45RO-negative cells used as naive CD8 cells excluded terminally differentiated effector memory CD45RA+ cells. All of the donors resided in Nashville, Tennessee, and each was a Caucasian adult. For this clone: Antigen specificity is unknown.

The TCR comes from a man aged 18 to 30 in good health. The specimen was naive CD8+ T cells sorted from blood. J is TRBJ2-7 and V is TRBV9, with D hard to call. The CDR3 loop is CASSPRMAANAYEQYF. CDR3 DNA: TGTGCCAGCAGCCCTCGCATGGCGGCAAATGCCTACGAGCAGTACTTC.